This T cell receptor (beta chain) derives from a study of cytomegalovirus exposure and HLA in healthy donors. Sequenced by immunoSEQ multiplex PCR; TCRdb stores in-frame clones only, minus some. The top ten clones hold around 0.8% of a sample with some 330,000 clones, more than 80% of them seen once. Study results and caveats: Both high specificity and high sensitivity reportedly marked the classifier's diagnosis of cytomegalovirus status.

Points on this clone: Its target is not known.

With V trimmed by 1 base and J by 4 bases, 6 bases remained unmatched. The CDR3 is 15 residues long. Germline CDR1 is SGHTA and CDR2 is FQGNSA. The origin of this receptor is a young woman in good health and CMV-seronegative. Sequences were obtained from PBMCs. The chain combines TRBV7-2 with TRBJ1-2; 7 bases match TRBD1. DNA for the CDR3: TGTGCCAGCAGCTTAGTTGGCAGGGGGTTCTATGGCTACACCTTC. It yields the protein CASSLVGRGFYGYTF.